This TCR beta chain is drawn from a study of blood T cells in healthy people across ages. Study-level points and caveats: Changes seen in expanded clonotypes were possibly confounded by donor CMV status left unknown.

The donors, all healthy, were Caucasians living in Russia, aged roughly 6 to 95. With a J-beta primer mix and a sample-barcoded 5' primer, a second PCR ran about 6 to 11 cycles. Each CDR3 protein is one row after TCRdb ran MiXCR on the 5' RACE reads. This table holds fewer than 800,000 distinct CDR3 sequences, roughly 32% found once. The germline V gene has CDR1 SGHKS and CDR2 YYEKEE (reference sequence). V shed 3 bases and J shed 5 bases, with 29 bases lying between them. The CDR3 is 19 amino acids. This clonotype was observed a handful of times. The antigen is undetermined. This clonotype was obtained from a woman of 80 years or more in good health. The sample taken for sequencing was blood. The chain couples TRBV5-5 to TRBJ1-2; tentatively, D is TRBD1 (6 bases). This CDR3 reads CASSYGQSYEQGHPYGYTF. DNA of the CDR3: TGTGCCAGCAGCTACGGACAGTCCTACGAGCAGGGCCACCCGTATGGCTACACCTTC. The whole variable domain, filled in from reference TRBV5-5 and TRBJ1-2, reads DAGVTQSPTHLIKTRGQQVTLRCSPISGHKSVSWYQQVLGQGPQFIFQYYEKEERGRGNFPDRFSARQFPNYSSELNVNALLLGDSALYLCASSYGQSYEQGHPYGYTFGSGTRLTVV.